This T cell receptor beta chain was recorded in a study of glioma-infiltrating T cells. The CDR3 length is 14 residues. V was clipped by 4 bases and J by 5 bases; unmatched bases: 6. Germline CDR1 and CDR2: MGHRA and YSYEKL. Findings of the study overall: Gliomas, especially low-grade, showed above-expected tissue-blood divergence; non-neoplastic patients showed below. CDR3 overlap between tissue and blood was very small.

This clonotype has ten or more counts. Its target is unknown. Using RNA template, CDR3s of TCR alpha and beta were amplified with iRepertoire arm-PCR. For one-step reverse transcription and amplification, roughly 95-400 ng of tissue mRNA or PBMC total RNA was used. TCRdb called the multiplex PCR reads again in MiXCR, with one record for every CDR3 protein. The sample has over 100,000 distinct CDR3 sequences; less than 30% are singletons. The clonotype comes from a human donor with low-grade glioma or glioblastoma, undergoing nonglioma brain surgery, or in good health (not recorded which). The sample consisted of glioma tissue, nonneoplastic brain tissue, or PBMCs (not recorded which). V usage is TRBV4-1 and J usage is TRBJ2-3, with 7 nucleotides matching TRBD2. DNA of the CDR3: TGCGCCAGCAGCCCACGATTAGCGGGAGATACGCAGTATTTT. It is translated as CASSPRLAGDTQYF.